What follows describes a single TCR beta chain. Its antigen has not been determined. Base qualities are not recorded, but no much larger clone differs from it by a single base. The immunoSEQ Assay, a bias-controlled multiplex PCR, was used to amplify TCRbeta CDR3 regions from genomic DNA. In the paper's pipeline: Within the assay, amplification of reference gene primers was used to estimate how many nucleated cells each sample contained. Sequence reads were collapsed and filtered to measure the absolute abundance of every unique TCRbeta CDR3 rearrangement. Productive Simpson clonality was computed per sample as the square root of Simpson's diversity index over productive rearrangements. What TCRdb holds here is the immuneACCESS table cut down to in-frame rearrangements. Part of the clones is not present; checked against another copy, under half of the missing clones reflect an unresolved V gene, and the others are unexplained. For V, J and clone size, that table is used; D and trimming come from the DNA. A total of 130,000 to 150,000 clones appear in this sample, 84% of them only once. Roughly a tenth of the sample comes from the top ten.

This specimen belongs to a study of blood T cell repertoires in COVID-19 (TCRdb year 2020). About the investigation overall: The collaborator samples originated in the United States, Italy and Spain and spanned the acute and convalescent phases of COVID-19. The material from the prospective study consisted of cDNA or gDNA derived from T cells, B-cell-depleted T cells, or PBMCs. Subjects who had been exposed to COVID-19, were actively infected with it, or had recovered from it provided the deeply sampled blood TCRbeta repertoires that made up the dataset. The repertoires were made available in a free public database intended to serve as a resource for research on the immune response to SARS-CoV-2. The samples were drawn from two sources: the first 160 participants of the ongoing ImmuneRACE study, and 950 to 1,500 subjects contributed by 6 global collaborators. Sample metadata almost always included a de-identified subject ID, COVID-19 status, age in years and sex. Where available, HLA class I and class II types were taken from metadata supplied by the sample provider and were not determined by assay-based typing.

The collaborating institutions used their own protocols to collect whole blood in K2EDTA tubes. Collaborator samples were shipped for TCRbeta analysis as frozen whole blood, isolated PBMCs, or DNA extracted from either sample type. The CDR3 spans 13 residues, from the cysteine through the phenylalanine. This entry keeps only the CDR3 DNA: 39 bases, framed from base 1. V is cut by 0 bases and J by 5 bases, and the space between the germline ends is 6 bases. CDR1 and CDR2 are drawn from the germline V gene: LGHNA, YSLEER. Summary of the overall study and its limitations: The quantity of clinical and demographic metadata differed by source and by participant and was supplied without curation.

Sequenced sample: peripheral blood. This receptor chain uses TRBV4-3 and TRBJ2-3; the D gene lacks a confident call. The clonotype originates from a man in his sixties with active or convalescent COVID-19. The DNA sequence is TGCGCCAGCAGCCAAGATGGCCGAGATACGCAGTATTTT. Its protein reads: CASSQDGRDTQYF.